This T cell receptor (beta chain) was captured by sequencing in a study of Graves' ophthalmopathy and Graves' hyperthyroidism. Investigators amplified TCR beta CDR3 regions from RNA transcripts. After a first-round RT-PCR with HTBI primers, a second-round multiplex PCR was run. TCRdb redid the calling of the multiplex PCR reads with MiXCR, one entry per CDR3 protein. Here the sample spans around 670,000 distinct CDR3 sequences, roughly 41% being singletons. The sequence derives from an adult man with Graves' ophthalmopathy. The source material was peripheral blood.

Here the CDR3 DNA reads TGTGCCAGTAGTCTAGCGGGACGGTATGAGACCCAGTACTTC. Amino acids: CASSLAGRYETQYF. The J gene is TRBJ2-5, the V gene TRBV19; the match to TRBD2 covers 9 bases. Germline trimming cut 5 bases from V and 5 bases from J; bases unmatched to any gene: 6. CDR1 is LNHDA and CDR2 is SQIVND in the germline V gene (reference sequence). The CDR3 covers 14 residues.